The source of this T cell receptor (beta chain) is a study of blood T cell repertoires in COVID-19. The overall study: The origin of the acute and convalescent COVID-19 samples was the United States, Italy and Spain.

Original data processing: Quantification of nucleated cells was approximated via reference gene primer amplification. Libraries were prepared by immunoSEQ multiplex PCR; TCRdb keeps only in-frame clonotypes and omits some of them. V, J and clone size are taken as reported in that table, and D and trimming were inferred from the DNA itself. This table has about 200,000 clones, approximately 91% appearing once. This receptor was identified in a man aged 45-60 years with COVID-19, enrolled during active disease. Sequencing input: peripheral blood.

CDR3 bases: TGTGCCTGGAGTGGACAGGAAAATCAGCCCCAGCATTTT. Protein: CAWSGQENQPQHF. This chain links TRBV30 with TRBJ1-5; tentatively, D is TRBD1 (6 bases). The CDR3 is 13 residues long. V dropped 1 base and J dropped 4 bases, with 8 bases sitting between them. The germline gives CDR1 GTSNPN, CDR2 SVGIG (reference sequence).